This T cell receptor beta chain originates from a study of blood T cell repertoires in COVID-19. Study information: Acute and convalescent COVID-19 specimens originated in the United States, Italy and Spain. T cells, B-cell-depleted T cells, or PBMCs provided the cDNA or gDNA that served as material.

Sequencing used immunoSEQ multiplex PCR; TCRdb keeps in-frame clones, though not all of them. This sample carries roughly 120,000 clones, roughly 80% of them seen once, and the ten largest clones take about an eighth. The germline CDR1 and CDR2 sequences are SGHNT and YYREEE (reference sequence). V was clipped by 0 bases and J by 5 bases; unmatched bases: 5. The CDR3 runs to 15 residues. The sequence was obtained from a human donor in a cohort sampled during active COVID-19. The chain joins TRBV5-4 to TRBJ1-2; 9 bases match TRBD1. Sequenced: peripheral blood. The CDR3, as DNA: TGTGCCAGCAGCTTGGGGCTGGGGACAGGGTATGGCTACACCTTC. Translated: CASSLGLGTGYGYTF.